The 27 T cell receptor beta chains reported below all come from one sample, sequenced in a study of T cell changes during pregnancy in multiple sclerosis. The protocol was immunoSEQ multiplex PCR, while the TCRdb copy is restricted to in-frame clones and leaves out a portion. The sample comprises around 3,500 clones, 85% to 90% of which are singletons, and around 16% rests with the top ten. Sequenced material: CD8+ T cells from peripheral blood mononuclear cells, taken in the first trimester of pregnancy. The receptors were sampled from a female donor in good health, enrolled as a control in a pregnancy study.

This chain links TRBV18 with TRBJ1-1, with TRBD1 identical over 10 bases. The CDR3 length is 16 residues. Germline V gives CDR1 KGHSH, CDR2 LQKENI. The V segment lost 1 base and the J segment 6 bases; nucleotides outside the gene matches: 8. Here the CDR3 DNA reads TGTGCCAGCTCACCACGAAGGACAGGGGGAGATGCTGAAGCTTTCTTT. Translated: CASSPRRTGGDAEAFF.

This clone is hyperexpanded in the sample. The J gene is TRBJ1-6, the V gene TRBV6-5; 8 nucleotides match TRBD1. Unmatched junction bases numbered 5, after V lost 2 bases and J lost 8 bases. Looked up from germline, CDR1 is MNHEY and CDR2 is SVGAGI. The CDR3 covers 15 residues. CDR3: CASSYGTGDDSPLHF. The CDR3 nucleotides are TGTGCCAGCAGTTACGGGACAGGAGATGATTCACCCCTCCACTTT.

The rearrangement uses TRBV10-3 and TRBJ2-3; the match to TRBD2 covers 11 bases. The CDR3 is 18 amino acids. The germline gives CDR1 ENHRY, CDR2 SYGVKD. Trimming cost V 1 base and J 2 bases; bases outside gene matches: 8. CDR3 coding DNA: TGTGCCATCAGTGAGTACACTAGCGGGAGCTGGGTCACAGATACGCAGTATTTT. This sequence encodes CAISEYTSGSWVTDTQYF.

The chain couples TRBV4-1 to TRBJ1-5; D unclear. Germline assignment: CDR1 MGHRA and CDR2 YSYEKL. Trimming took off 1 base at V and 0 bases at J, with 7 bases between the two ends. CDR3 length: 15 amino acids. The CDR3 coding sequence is TGCGCCAGCAGCCAAGCCGACAATAGCAATCAGCCCCAGCATTTT. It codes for CASSQADNSNQPQHF.

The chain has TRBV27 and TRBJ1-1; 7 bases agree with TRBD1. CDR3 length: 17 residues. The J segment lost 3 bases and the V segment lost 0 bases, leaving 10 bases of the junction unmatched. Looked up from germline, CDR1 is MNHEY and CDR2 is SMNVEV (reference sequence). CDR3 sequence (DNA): TGTGCCAGCAGTTTATCTCGCACTGGACAGGTCTACACTGAAGCTTTCTTT. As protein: CASSLSRTGQVYTEAFF.

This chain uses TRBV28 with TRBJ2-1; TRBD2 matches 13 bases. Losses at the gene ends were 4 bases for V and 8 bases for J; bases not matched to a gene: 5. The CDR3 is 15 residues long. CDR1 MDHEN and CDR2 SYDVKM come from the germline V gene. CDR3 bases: TGTGCCAGCAGTTCCAGACTAGCGGGGGGCGATGAGCAGTTCTTC. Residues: CASSSRLAGGDEQFF.

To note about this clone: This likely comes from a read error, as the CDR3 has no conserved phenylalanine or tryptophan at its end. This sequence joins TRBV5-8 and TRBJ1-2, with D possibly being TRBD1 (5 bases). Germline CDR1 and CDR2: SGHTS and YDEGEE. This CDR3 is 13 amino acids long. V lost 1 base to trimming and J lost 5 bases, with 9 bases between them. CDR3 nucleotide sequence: TGTGCCAGCAGCTTGCAGGGTGATTATGGCTACACCTCC. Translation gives CASSLQGDYGYTS.

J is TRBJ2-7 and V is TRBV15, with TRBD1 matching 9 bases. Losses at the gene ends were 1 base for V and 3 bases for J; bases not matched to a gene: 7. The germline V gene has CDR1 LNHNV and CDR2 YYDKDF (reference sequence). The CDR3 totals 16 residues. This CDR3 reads CATSRGRGTGIYEQYF. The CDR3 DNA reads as TGTGCCACCAGCAGAGGAAGGGGGACAGGGATCTACGAGCAGTACTTC. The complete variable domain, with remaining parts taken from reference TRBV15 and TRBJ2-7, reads DAMVIQNPRYQVTQFGKPVTLSCSQTLNHNVMYWYQQKSSQAPKLLFHYYDKDFNNEADTPDNFQSRRPNTSFCFLDIRSPGLGDTAMYLCATSRGRGTGIYEQYFGPGTRLTVT.

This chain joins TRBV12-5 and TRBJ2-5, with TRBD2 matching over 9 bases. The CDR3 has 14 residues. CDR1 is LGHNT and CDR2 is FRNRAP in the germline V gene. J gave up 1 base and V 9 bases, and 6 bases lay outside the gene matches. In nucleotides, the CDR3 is TGTGCTAGCCAGGCGACTAGCGGCCAAGAGACCCAGTACTTC. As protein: CASQATSGQETQYF.

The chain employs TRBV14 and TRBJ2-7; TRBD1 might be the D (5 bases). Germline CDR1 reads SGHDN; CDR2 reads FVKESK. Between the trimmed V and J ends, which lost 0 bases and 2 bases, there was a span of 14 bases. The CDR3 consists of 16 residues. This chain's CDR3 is CASSQDNTRVTYEQYF. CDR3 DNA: TGTGCCAGCAGCCAAGACAATACCAGGGTGACCTACGAGCAGTACTTC.

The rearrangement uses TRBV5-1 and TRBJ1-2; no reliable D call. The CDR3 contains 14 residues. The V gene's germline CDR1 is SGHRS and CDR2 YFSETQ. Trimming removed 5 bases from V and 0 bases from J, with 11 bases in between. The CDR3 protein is CASRVGSTNYGYTF. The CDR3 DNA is TGCGCCAGCAGGGTTGGCTCGACTAACTATGGCTACACCTTC.

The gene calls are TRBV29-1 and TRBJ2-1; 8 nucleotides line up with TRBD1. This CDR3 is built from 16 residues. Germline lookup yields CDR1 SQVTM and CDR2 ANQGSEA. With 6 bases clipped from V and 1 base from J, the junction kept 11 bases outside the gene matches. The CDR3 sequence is CSVLGRTGPSYNEQFF. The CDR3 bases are TGCAGCGTCTTGGGGCGGACAGGGCCTTCCTACAATGAGCAGTTCTTC.

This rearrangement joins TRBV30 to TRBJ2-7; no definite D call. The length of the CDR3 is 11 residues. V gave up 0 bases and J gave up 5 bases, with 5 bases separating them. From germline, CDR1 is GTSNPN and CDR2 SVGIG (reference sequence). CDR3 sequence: CAWSVLNEQYF. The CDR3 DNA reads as TGTGCCTGGAGTGTTCTTAACGAGCAGTACTTC.

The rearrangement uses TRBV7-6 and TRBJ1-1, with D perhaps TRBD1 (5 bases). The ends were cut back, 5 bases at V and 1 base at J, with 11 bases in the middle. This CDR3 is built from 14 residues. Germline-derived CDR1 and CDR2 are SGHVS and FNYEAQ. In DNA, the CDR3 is TGTGCCAGCAGCCAGGGTACGAGGAACACTGAAGCTTTCTTT. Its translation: CASSQGTRNTEAFF.

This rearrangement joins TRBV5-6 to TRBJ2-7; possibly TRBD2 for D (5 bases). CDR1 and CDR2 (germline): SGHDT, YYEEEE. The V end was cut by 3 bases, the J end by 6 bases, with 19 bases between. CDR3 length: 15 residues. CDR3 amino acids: CASSSPSSGLLEQYF. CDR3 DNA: TGTGCCAGCAGCTCACCTAGTTCGGGATTGCTCGAGCAGTACTTC.

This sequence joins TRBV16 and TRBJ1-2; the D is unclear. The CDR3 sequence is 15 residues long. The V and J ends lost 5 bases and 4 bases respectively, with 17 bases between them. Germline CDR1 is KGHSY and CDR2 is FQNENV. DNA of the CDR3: TGTGCCAGCAGCTCTCCAGCCCCCGGGTCCTATGGCTACACCTTC. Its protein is CASSSPAPGSYGYTF.

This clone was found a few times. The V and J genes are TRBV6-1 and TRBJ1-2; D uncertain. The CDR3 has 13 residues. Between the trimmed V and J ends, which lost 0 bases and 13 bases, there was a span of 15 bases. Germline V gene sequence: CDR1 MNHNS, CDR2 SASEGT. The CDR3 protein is CASSEANLPSSTF. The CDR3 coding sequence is TGTGCCAGCAGTGAAGCCAACCTCCCTAGTTCCACCTTC.

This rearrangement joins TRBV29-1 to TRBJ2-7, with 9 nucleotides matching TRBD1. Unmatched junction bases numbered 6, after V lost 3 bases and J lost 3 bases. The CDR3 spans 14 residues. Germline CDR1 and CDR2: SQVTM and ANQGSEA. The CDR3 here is CSVDAGTGNYEQYF. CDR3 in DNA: TGCAGCGTTGATGCCGGGACAGGGAACTACGAGCAGTACTTC.

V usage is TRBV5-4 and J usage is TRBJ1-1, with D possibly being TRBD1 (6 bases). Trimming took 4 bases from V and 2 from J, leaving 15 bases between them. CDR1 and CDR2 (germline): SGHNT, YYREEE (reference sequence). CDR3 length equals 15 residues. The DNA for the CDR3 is TGTGCCAGCAGCAGTACAGGGAAAGGAAACACTGAAGCTTTCTTT. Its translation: CASSSTGKGNTEAFF.

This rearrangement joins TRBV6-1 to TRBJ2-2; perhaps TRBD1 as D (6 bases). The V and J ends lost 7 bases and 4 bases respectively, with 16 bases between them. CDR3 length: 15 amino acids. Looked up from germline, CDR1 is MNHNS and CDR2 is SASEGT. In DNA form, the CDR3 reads TGTGCCAGCAACCCAGAAGGGGGATCCACCGGGGAGCTGTTTTTT. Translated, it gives CASNPEGGSTGELFF.

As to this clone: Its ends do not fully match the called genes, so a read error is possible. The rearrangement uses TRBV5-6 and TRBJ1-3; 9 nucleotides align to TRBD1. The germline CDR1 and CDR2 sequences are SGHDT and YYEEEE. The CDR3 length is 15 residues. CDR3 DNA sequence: TGTGCCGGCAGCTCCGGGACAGGGTCTGGAAACACCATATATTTT. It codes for CAGSSGTGSGNTIYF.

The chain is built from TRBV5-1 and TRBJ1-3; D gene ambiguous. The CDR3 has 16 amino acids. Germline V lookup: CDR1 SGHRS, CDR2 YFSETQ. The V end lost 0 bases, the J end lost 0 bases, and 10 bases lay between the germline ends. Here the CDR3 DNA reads TGCGCCAGCAGCTTGGGGGCAGCTCGCTCTGGAAACACCATATATTTT. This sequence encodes CASSLGAARSGNTIYF. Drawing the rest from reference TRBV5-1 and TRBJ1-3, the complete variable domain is KAGVTQTPRYLIKTRGQQVTLSCSPISGHRSVSWYQQTPGQGLQFLFEYFSETQRNKGNFPGRFSGRQFSNSRSEMNVSTLELGDSALYLCASSLGAARSGNTIYFGEGSWLTVV.

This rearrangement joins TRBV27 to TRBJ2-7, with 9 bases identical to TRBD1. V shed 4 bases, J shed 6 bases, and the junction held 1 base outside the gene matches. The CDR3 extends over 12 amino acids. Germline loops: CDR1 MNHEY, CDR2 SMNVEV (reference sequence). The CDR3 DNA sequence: TGTGCCAGCAGTTCGGACAGGGGCGAGCAGTACTTC. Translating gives CASSSDRGEQYF.

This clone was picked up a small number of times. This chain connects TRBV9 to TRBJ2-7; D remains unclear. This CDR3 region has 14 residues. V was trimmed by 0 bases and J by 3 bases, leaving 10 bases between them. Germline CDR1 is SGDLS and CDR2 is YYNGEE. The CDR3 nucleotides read TGTGCCAGCAGCGTAGGAAGTGCAGGCTACGAGCAGTACTTC. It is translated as CASSVGSAGYEQYF.

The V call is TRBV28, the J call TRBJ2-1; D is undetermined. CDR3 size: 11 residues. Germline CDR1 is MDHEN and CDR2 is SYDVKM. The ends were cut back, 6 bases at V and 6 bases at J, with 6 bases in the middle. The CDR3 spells CASSPLNEQFF. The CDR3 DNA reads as TGTGCCAGCAGCCCACTCAATGAGCAGTTCTTC.

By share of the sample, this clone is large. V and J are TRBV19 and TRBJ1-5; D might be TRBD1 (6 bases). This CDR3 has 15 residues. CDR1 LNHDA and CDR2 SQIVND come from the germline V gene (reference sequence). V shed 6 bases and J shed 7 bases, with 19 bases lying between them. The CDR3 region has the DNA TGTGCCAGTAGCCTCGGGGGGCTGGAGGGGCAGCCCCAGCATTTT. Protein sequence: CASSLGGLEGQPQHF.

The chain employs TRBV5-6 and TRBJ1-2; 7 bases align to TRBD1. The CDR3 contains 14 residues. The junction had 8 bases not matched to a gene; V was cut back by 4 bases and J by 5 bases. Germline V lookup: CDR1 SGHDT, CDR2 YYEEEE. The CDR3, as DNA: TGTGCCAGCAGCGCTGGGACAGCCTCTTATGGCTACACCTTC. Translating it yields CASSAGTASYGYTF. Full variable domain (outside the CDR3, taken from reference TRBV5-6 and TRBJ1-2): DAGVTQSPTHLIKTRGQQVTLRCSPKSGHDTVSWYQQALGQGPQFIFQYYEEEERQRGNFPDRFSGHQFPNYSSELNVNALLLGDSALYLCASSAGTASYGYTFGSGTRLTVV.